Each of the 28 T cell receptor beta chains below was sequenced from the same sample in a study of shared clonotypes between healthy human individuals. Sequenced by immunoSEQ multiplex PCR; TCRdb stores in-frame clones only, minus some. The sample includes about half a million clones, 81% of them seen just once. Source material: PBMCs. The receptors come from a woman aged 40-49 years in good health. Some clones in this sample may be carry-over from other donors' samples.

As for this clone: The identical CDR3 is also encoded by other nucleotide sequences in the sample. The rearrangement uses TRBV18 and TRBJ1-3; D is perhaps TRBD1 (5 bases). V was clipped by 2 bases and J by 0 bases, with 8 bases between them. This CDR3 contains 15 residues. Germline CDR1 reads KGHSH; CDR2 reads LQKENI. CDR3 DNA: TGTGCCAGCTCACCAACAGGAAGCTCTGGAAACACCATATATTTT. Encoded protein: CASSPTGSSGNTIYF. The full variable domain, completed using reference TRBV18 and TRBJ1-3, is NAGVMQNPRHLVRRRGQEARLRCSPMKGHSHVYWYRQLPEEGLKFMVYLQKENIIDESGMPKERFSAEFPKEGPSILRIQQVVRGDSAAYFCASSPTGSSGNTIYFGEGSWLTVV.

The V and J genes are TRBV5-4 and TRBJ2-3, with D hard to call. Trimming removed 1 base from V and 7 bases from J, with 13 bases in between. The CDR3 spans 14 residues. Germline-derived CDR1 and CDR2 are SGHNT and YYREEE (reference sequence). The CDR3: CASSLMGGPYTQYF. The DNA for the CDR3 is TGTGCCAGCAGCTTGATGGGTGGCCCGTATACGCAGTATTTT. The full variable domain, in which reference TRBV5-4 and TRBJ2-3 provide the parts outside the CDR3, is ETGVTQSPTHLIKTRGQQVTLRCSSQSGHNTVSWYQQALGQGPQFIFQYYREEENGRGNFPPRFSGLQFPNYSSELNVNALELDDSALYLCASSLMGGPYTQYFGPGTRLTVL.

A few counts support this clone. DNA for the CDR3: TGTGCCAGCAGCTACAACAGGGGCCATGGCTACACCTTC. This codes for CASSYNRGHGYTF. The rearrangement uses TRBV7-2 and TRBJ1-2; TRBD1 aligns across 7 bases. The CDR3 extends over 13 amino acids. Germline values: CDR1 SGHTA, CDR2 FQGNSA. The trim removed 4 bases at V and 6 bases at J, leaving 5 bases unmatched.

The V gene is TRBV4-1, the J gene TRBJ2-5; no clear D gene. Germline CDR1 MGHRA, CDR2 YSYEKL. V gave up 0 bases and J gave up 5 bases, with 13 bases separating them. This CDR3 has 15 amino acids. CDR3 sequence reads: CASSQEFRSEETQYF. The CDR3 region has the DNA TGCGCCAGCAGCCAAGAGTTCCGGAGTGAGGAGACCCAGTACTTC.

The chain carries TRBV5-1 and TRBJ1-3; 11 bases match TRBD1. The junction had 2 bases not matched to a gene; V was cut back by 2 bases and J by 4 bases. This CDR3 region has 15 residues. Germline CDR1 is SGHRS and CDR2 is YFSETQ. This CDR3 reads CASSLRTGGGNTIYF. Written as DNA, the CDR3 is TGCGCCAGCAGCTTACGGACAGGGGGCGGAAACACCATATATTTT. Based on the CDR3 plus reference TRBV5-1 and TRBJ1-3, the full variable domain is KAGVTQTPRYLIKTRGQQVTLSCSPISGHRSVSWYQQTPGQGLQFLFEYFSETQRNKGNFPGRFSGRQFSNSRSEMNVSTLELGDSALYLCASSLRTGGGNTIYFGEGSWLTVV.

The chain couples TRBV10-3 to TRBJ2-5; D gene uncertain. There are 13 residues in the CDR3. Germline values: CDR1 ENHRY, CDR2 SYGVKD. V was clipped by 1 base and J by 4 bases, with 7 bases between them. For the CDR3, the DNA is TGTGCCATCAGTGAGTACGGCCGAGAGACCCAGTACTTC. Translation gives CAISEYGRETQYF.

The sample holds one count of this clone. V usage is TRBV15 and J usage is TRBJ1-4; unclear D gene. Germline CDR1 and CDR2: LNHNV and YYDKDF (reference sequence). The CDR3 sequence is 15 residues long. Trimming took off 1 base at V and 3 bases at J, with 9 bases between the two ends. The chain's CDR3 is CATSRVDPANEKLFF. In DNA form, the CDR3 reads TGTGCCACCAGCAGAGTTGACCCAGCTAATGAAAAACTGTTTTTT.

J is TRBJ1-1 and V is TRBV18; 7 bases line up with TRBD1. The V gene's germline CDR1 is KGHSH and CDR2 LQKENI. Trimming removed 4 bases from V and 3 bases from J; junction bases left unmatched: 5. This CDR3 spans 14 amino acids. CDR3 residues: CASSLGQRDTEAFF. The DNA of the CDR3 is TGTGCCAGCTCACTGGGACAGCGGGACACTGAAGCTTTCTTT.

The CDR3 coding sequence is TGTGCCAGCAGTCTCGGAGCCCGCGGTACGCAGTATTTT. It yields the protein CASSLGARGTQYF. The chain couples TRBV28 to TRBJ2-3; D remains ambiguous. The CDR3 runs 13 residues. The V and J ends lost 5 bases and 8 bases respectively, with 14 bases between them. Germline lookup yields CDR1 MDHEN and CDR2 SYDVKM. The full variable domain, with the rest looked up from reference TRBV28 and TRBJ2-3, is DVKVTQSSRYLVKRTGEKVFLECVQDMDHENMFWYRQDPGLGLRLIYFSYDVKMKEKGDIPEGYSVSREKKERFSLILESASTNQTSMYLCASSLGARGTQYFGPGTRLTVL.

A remark on this clone: The same CDR3 can be traced to other DNA sequences in this sample. CDR3 in amino acids: CASSLGASSYNEQFF. In DNA form, the CDR3 reads TGCGCCAGCAGCTTGGGGGCTTCCTCCTACAATGAGCAGTTCTTC. The V and J genes are TRBV5-1 and TRBJ2-1; no clear D. Germline V gene data show CDR1 as SGHRS and CDR2 as YFSETQ. The CDR3 is 15 residues long. Deletions cut 0 bases from V and 0 bases from J, with 7 bases between.

In its sample, this clone was seen a few times. Since a far larger clone is one base different, this is likely a read error. The chain's CDR3 is CTSSLGRERPSNQPQHF. The CDR3 DNA is TGTACCAGCAGCTTGGGCAGGGAGAGACCAAGCAATCAGCCCCAGCATTTT. The V gene is TRBV5-6, the J gene TRBJ1-5; possibly TRBD1 for D (5 bases). Germline lookup yields CDR1 SGHDT and CDR2 YYEEEE. The CDR3 has 17 residues.

The rearrangement links TRBV11-2 to TRBJ1-5, with 9 positions matching TRBD1. The length of the CDR3 is 15 residues. V was clipped by 5 bases and J by 6 bases; unmatched bases: 8. CDR1 SGHAT and CDR2 FQNNGV come from the germline V gene. The CDR3 loop reads CASSRSGQGSQPQHF. Written as DNA, the CDR3 is TGTGCCAGCAGCCGTTCCGGACAGGGGAGTCAGCCCCAGCATTTT.

Of note for this clone: A far larger clone is just one base off, so this is likely a read error. This sample includes further DNA sequences coding for the same CDR3. The chain is built from TRBV7-2 and TRBJ1-5; D is ambiguous. CDR1 and CDR2 (germline): SGHTA, FQGNSA. CDR3 length equals 14 residues. Written as DNA, the CDR3 is TGTGCAAGCAGCTTAGAAGGGCTCAATCAGCCCCAGCATTTT. It encodes CASSLEGLNQPQHF.

The chain employs TRBV7-9 and TRBJ2-5; 7 positions agree with TRBD2. This CDR3 is 17 amino acids long. Germline CDR1 SEHNR, CDR2 FQNEAQ (reference sequence). V lost 5 bases and J lost 0; bases outside the gene matches: 12. In DNA, the CDR3 is TGTGCCAGCAGCGTAGGGGTGGCGGGAGATAACCAAGAGACCCAGTACTTC. It encodes CASSVGVAGDNQETQYF.

The chain is built from TRBV9 and TRBJ1-2, with TRBD1 identical over 8 bases. The V and J ends lost 4 bases and 8 bases, in that order; junction bases with no gene match: 19. CDR1 SGDLS and CDR2 YYNGEE come from the germline V gene. The CDR3 consists of 17 residues. CDR3 bases: TGTGCCAGCAGCCCAACGTCGACAGGGGTAACCTCAGGAGGCTACACCTTC. The encoded protein is CASSPTSTGVTSGGYTF.

In this sample, this clone turned up once. The CDR3 sequence: CASSLALAGTNTGELFF. The CDR3 nucleotides are TGCGCCAGCAGCTTGGCTCTAGCGGGTACGAACACCGGGGAGCTGTTTTTT. The genes are TRBV5-1 and TRBJ2-2; 8 nucleotides match TRBD2. The length of the CDR3 is 17 residues. The germline CDR1 and CDR2 sequences are SGHRS and YFSETQ. Trimming took 0 bases from V and 0 from J; bases not matched to a gene: 4.

The chain uses TRBV4-3 and TRBJ2-1, with D possibly being TRBD1 (6 bases). The germline V gene encodes CDR1 LGHNA and CDR2 YSLEER. Trimming removed 4 bases at V and 0 bases at J, with 16 bases between. The CDR3 has 17 amino acids. CDR3 sequence: CASSPATGRGSYNEQFF. In DNA, the CDR3 is TGCGCCAGCAGCCCGGCTACAGGGCGAGGCTCCTACAATGAGCAGTTCTTC.

Only one count was recorded for this clone. V usage is TRBV6-4 and J usage is TRBJ2-1; maybe TRBD2 (6 bases). CDR1 and CDR2 from the germline V gene are MRHNA and SNTAGT. This CDR3 spans 14 amino acids. V dropped 3 bases and J dropped 8 bases, with 14 bases sitting between them. CDR3 nucleotides: TGTGCCAGCAGTGAGGAGGGGCCGGGGCATGAGCAGTTCTTC. Protein product: CASSEEGPGHEQFF.

The chain employs TRBV6-4 and TRBJ2-2; 8 nucleotides match TRBD2. The CDR3 extends over 16 amino acids. Germline assignment: CDR1 MRHNA and CDR2 SNTAGT. V was pared by 0 bases and J by 7 bases, with 7 bases of the junction left unmatched. The CDR3 here is CASSDSKREKIGELFF. The DNA for the CDR3 is TGTGCCAGCAGTGACTCGAAGCGGGAGAAAATCGGGGAGCTGTTTTTT.

Comments on this clone: Other DNA sequences in this sample translate to the same CDR3. The V gene is TRBV28, the J gene TRBJ1-1; unclear D gene. V gave up 2 bases and J gave up 0 bases, with 1 base separating them. The CDR3 length is 12 residues. The germline gives CDR1 MDHEN, CDR2 SYDVKM. CDR3 in amino acids: CASSLLNTEAFF. The DNA for the CDR3 is TGTGCCAGCAGTTTACTGAACACTGAAGCTTTCTTT.

The chain combines TRBV9 with TRBJ1-1, with no clear D. Germline CDR1 reads SGDLS; CDR2 reads YYNGEE. CDR3 length: 14 residues. The V and J ends lost 2 bases and 1 base respectively, with 9 bases between them. CDR3 residues: CASSVTTKNTEAFF. The CDR3 DNA is TGTGCCAGCAGCGTTACGACAAAGAACACTGAAGCTTTCTTT.

J is TRBJ1-2 and V is TRBV29-1, with D possibly TRBD1 on 5 matching bases. From germline, CDR1 is SQVTM and CDR2 ANQGSEA. The V gene lost 6 bases and the J gene lost 1 base, with 9 bases spanning the gap. The CDR3 runs 12 residues. This CDR3 is CSVGGGNYGYTF. The CDR3 nucleotides are TGCAGCGTCGGCGGGGGTAACTATGGCTACACCTTC.

This clone was counted only a few times. The rearrangement links TRBV7-3 to TRBJ2-7; 10 nucleotides align to TRBD1. Trimming at V came to 6 bases and at J to 7 bases, leaving 9 bases not matched to a gene. CDR1 is SGHTA, CDR2 FQGTGA, per germline. The CDR3 runs to 14 residues. The CDR3 sequence is CASSSGTGAGEQYF. The CDR3 DNA follows: TGTGCCAGCAGTTCCGGGACAGGGGCTGGGGAGCAGTACTTC.

The gene calls are TRBV5-6 and TRBJ2-1, with no clear D. Germline V CDR1 and CDR2: SGHDT, YYEEEE. Deletions cut 0 bases from V and 8 bases from J, with 18 bases between. This CDR3 contains 16 residues. CDR3 amino acids: CASSLGLSPEWDEQFF. CDR3 coding DNA: TGTGCCAGCAGCTTGGGTTTAAGTCCAGAGTGGGATGAGCAGTTCTTC. Full variable domain (remainder filled in from reference TRBV5-6 and TRBJ2-1): DAGVTQSPTHLIKTRGQQVTLRCSPKSGHDTVSWYQQALGQGPQFIFQYYEEEERQRGNFPDRFSGHQFPNYSSELNVNALLLGDSALYLCASSLGLSPEWDEQFFGPGTRLTVL.

In this sample, this clone turned up a few times. Since a far larger clone is one base different, this is likely a read error. V is TRBV9 and J is TRBJ2-5; perhaps D is TRBD1 or TRBD2 (5 bases each). Per germline, CDR1 SGDLS and CDR2 YYNGEE. CDR3 size: 14 residues. CDR3: CAGSSSGRGETQYF. The DNA for the CDR3 is TGTGCCGGCAGCTCCTCGGGGCGCGGAGAGACCCAGTACTTC.

This clone was picked up a small number of times. V is TRBV18 and J is TRBJ2-7; D is perhaps TRBD1 (5 bases). Germline V gives CDR1 KGHSH, CDR2 LQKENI. This CDR3 contains 14 residues. The ends were cut back, 0 bases at V and 11 bases at J, with 17 bases in the middle. CDR3 loop: CASSPPSQGSAKYF. The CDR3 DNA is TGTGCCAGCTCACCACCTTCTCAGGGAAGCGCAAAGTACTTC.

To note about this clone: Only one base separates this from a far larger clonotype, so it likely reflects a read error. The sample holds other DNA sequences that translate to the same CDR3. The chain recombines TRBV30 with TRBJ1-2; D is uncertain. Looked up from germline, CDR1 is GTSNPN and CDR2 is SVGIG (reference sequence). This CDR3 has 15 amino acids. DNA for the CDR3: TGCGCCTGGAGTGAGGTCAGGAACAAGAACTATGGCTACACCTTC. Translated, it gives CAWSEVRNKNYGYTF.

CDR3 in amino acids: CASTPPGGTSGRGDTQYF. The CDR3 nucleotides read TGTGCCAGCACCCCCCCCGGTGGGACTAGCGGGAGGGGAGATACGCAGTATTTT. This chain links TRBV28 with TRBJ2-3, with 16 positions matching TRBD2. Germline V gene sequence: CDR1 MDHEN, CDR2 SYDVKM. The junction had 12 bases not matched to a gene; V was cut back by 7 bases and J by 5 bases. This CDR3 region has 18 residues.